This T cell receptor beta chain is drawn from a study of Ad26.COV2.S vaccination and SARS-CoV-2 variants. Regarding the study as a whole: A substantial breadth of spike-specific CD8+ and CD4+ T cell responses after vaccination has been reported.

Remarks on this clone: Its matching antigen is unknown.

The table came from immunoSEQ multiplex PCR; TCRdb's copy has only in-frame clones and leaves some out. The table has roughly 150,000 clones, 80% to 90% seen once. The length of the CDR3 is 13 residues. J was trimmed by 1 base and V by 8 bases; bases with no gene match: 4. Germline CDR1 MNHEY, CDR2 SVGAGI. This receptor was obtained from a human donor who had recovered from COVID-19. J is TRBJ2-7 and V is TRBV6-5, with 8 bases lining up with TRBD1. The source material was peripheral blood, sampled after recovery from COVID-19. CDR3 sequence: CASRRQGSYEQYF. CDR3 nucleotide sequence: TGTGCCAGCCGAAGACAGGGGTCCTACGAGCAGTACTTC.